One and the same sample provided the 11 T cell receptor beta chains below, sequenced in a study of blood T cell repertoires in COVID-19 (TCRdb year 2020). The library was produced with the immunoSEQ multiplex PCR assay. The table was pulled from immuneACCESS by TCRdb, which kept in-frame rearrangements only. Such tables lose some clones; where checked, under half of the loss comes from unresolved V genes, and the rest has no known cause. Across this sample there are approximately 150,000 clones, with about 90% seen only once. Less than 1.5% of the sample is in the top ten clones. What was sequenced was PBMCs or T cells enriched from blood (not recorded which). The source of these receptors is a human donor with acute COVID-19. The donor label of this sample is uncertain.

This chain joins TRBV7-8 and TRBJ2-2; tentative D call: TRBD2 (5 bases). V was pared by 5 bases and J by 1 base, with 23 bases between. The CDR3 is 19 amino acids. Germline V gene sequence: CDR1 SGHVS, CDR2 FQNEAQ. The CDR3 here is CASSPRLIDPTGNTGELFF. CDR3 coding DNA: TGTGCCAGCAGCCCGAGACTAATAGACCCAACCGGGAACACCGGGGAGCTGTTTTTT.

The chain links TRBV27 to TRBJ2-7; D unresolved. Per germline, CDR1 MNHEY and CDR2 SMNVEV (reference sequence). The CDR3 contains 12 residues. V lost 5 bases and J 5 bases, leaving 10 bases between the germline ends. CDR3 coding DNA: TGTGCCAGCAGTGGGTTGGAGCACGAGCAGTACTTC. Translating it yields CASSGLEHEQYF.

The rearrangement links TRBV18 to TRBJ1-1; the D gene is possibly TRBD1 (5 bases). The CDR3 has 21 residues. Germline assignment: CDR1 KGHSH and CDR2 LQKENI. V lost 3 bases, J lost 5 bases, and 34 bases lay in between. The DNA for the CDR3 is TGTGCCAGCTCACCGGTCAGGCCAGATTCAAGGTCCGGGTTGGGGGGTACTGAAGCTTTCTTT. This gives the protein CASSPVRPDSRSGLGGTEAFF.

This chain joins TRBV19 and TRBJ2-1; 10 nucleotides agree with TRBD2. V dropped 5 bases and J dropped 7; count of bases not matched to a gene: 8. Germline V gene sequence: CDR1 LNHDA, CDR2 SQIVND (reference sequence). The CDR3 runs 15 residues. For the CDR3, the DNA is TGTGCCAGTAGTTCCTGGAGCGGGGGGGAAAATGAGCAGTTCTTC. The encoded protein is CASSSWSGGENEQFF.

The chain joins TRBV5-6 to TRBJ1-2; 7 bases are shared with TRBD1. CDR1 SGHDT and CDR2 YYEEEE come from the germline V gene. J lost 8 bases, V lost 3 bases, and 10 bases had no gene match. The CDR3 extends over 14 amino acids. The CDR3, as DNA: TGTGCCAGCAGCTCGACAGGGCTGGTGCGGGGCTACACCTTC. This codes for CASSSTGLVRGYTF. Full variable domain (remainder filled in from reference TRBV5-6 and TRBJ1-2): DAGVTQSPTHLIKTRGQQVTLRCSPKSGHDTVSWYQQALGQGPQFIFQYYEEEERQRGNFPDRFSGHQFPNYSSELNVNALLLGDSALYLCASSSTGLVRGYTFGSGTRLTVV.

The rearrangement joins TRBV9 to TRBJ1-1, with D possibly TRBD1 on 6 matching bases. Deletions cut 0 bases from V and 8 bases from J, with 17 bases between. This CDR3 comprises 15 residues. Germline V gene lookup returns CDR1 SGDLS and CDR2 YYNGEE. For the CDR3, the DNA is TGTGCCAGCAGCGTAGAATCAGGGACATCATCAGAAGCTTTCTTT. Protein: CASSVESGTSSEAFF.

This chain uses TRBV19 with TRBJ1-5; unclear D gene. V dropped 5 bases and J dropped 5 bases, with 10 bases sitting between them. Germline-derived CDR1 and CDR2 are LNHDA and SQIVND (reference sequence). This CDR3 comprises 13 residues. CDR3 sequence: CASSPGNYQPQHF. The CDR3 DNA reads TGTGCCAGTAGTCCCGGGAACTATCAGCCCCAGCATTTT.

V gene TRBV7-2 combines with J gene TRBJ2-7; 7 bases are a match to TRBD2. The CDR3 extends over 14 amino acids. Germline CDR1 SGHTA, CDR2 FQGNSA. V shed 1 base and J 4 bases; nucleotides not matched to a gene: 4. This CDR3 reads CASSLDGGGYEQYF. CDR3 bases: TGTGCCAGCAGCTTAGATGGCGGGGGATACGAGCAGTACTTC.

This chain uses TRBV7-3 with TRBJ2-1; possible D gene TRBD1, 6 bases. The length of the CDR3 is 16 residues. The V gene's germline CDR1 is SGHTA and CDR2 FQGTGA. V shed 1 base and J shed 6 bases, with 16 bases lying between them. Here the CDR3 DNA reads TGTGCCAGCAGCTTAATGGCCCAGGGGTCATTCAATGAGCAGTTCTTC. It specifies CASSLMAQGSFNEQFF.

The chain uses TRBV15 and TRBJ2-7, with 8 bases identical to TRBD1. This CDR3 contains 14 residues. Germline V gives CDR1 LNHNV, CDR2 YYDKDF (reference sequence). Trimming at V came to 5 bases and at J to 6 bases, leaving 9 bases not matched to a gene. CDR3: CATSRDRGRGEQYF. The DNA for the CDR3 is TGTGCCACCAGCCGTGACAGGGGACGGGGCGAGCAGTACTTC.

The V and J genes are TRBV30 and TRBJ1-2; 12 bases align to TRBD1. Germline V gene data show CDR1 as GTSNPN and CDR2 as SVGIG (reference sequence). The CDR3 runs to 18 residues. V dropped 2 bases and J dropped 8; count of bases not matched to a gene: 18. CDR3 protein: CAWSLPSPGTGGAEGYTF. CDR3 DNA: TGTGCCTGGAGTCTCCCGAGCCCCGGGACAGGGGGCGCGGAAGGCTACACCTTC. The whole variable domain, remainder taken from reference TRBV30 and TRBJ1-2, is SQTIHQWPATLVQPVGSPLSLECTVEGTSNPNLYWYRQAAGRGLQLLFYSVGIGQISSEVPQNLSASRPQDRQFILSSKKLLLSDSGFYLCAWSLPSPGTGGAEGYTFGSGTRLTVV.